A selection of T cell receptor beta chains follows, all from one sample in a study of cytomegalovirus exposure and HLA in healthy donors. The data were produced by immunoSEQ multiplex PCR, yet TCRdb's version contains in-frame clones alone and is incomplete. Of about 110,000 clones listed, approximately 80% are singletons. Specimen: PBMCs. The source is a woman aged 60 to 75 in good health and CMV-seropositive. The CDR3 runs from the conserved cysteine through the conserved F or W. The D gene is left open where the match is weak. The listing skips clone size in some rows; elsewhere it reads once, few, many or a size class.

v_gene	j_gene	d_gene	abundance	CDR3aa	CDR3nt
TRBV9	TRBJ2-7	TRBD2	-	CASSVFPGQPGLAAQGRSYEQYF	TGTGCCAGCAGCGTATTTCCGGGACAGCCGGGACTAGCGGCCCAGGGTCGCTCCTACGAGCAGTACTTC
TRBV29-1	TRBJ1-1	-	-	CSVGVDSQNTEAFF	TGCAGCGTTGGAGTGGACAGCCAGAACACTGAAGCTTTCTTT
TRBV19	TRBJ1-2	TRBD1	-	CASSSRQGTNYGYTF	TGTGCCAGTAGTTCAAGACAGGGAACTAACTATGGCTACACCTTC
TRBV4-1	TRBJ1-1	-	-	CASSQLILLEAFF	TGCGCCAGCAGCCAATTAATCTTACTTGAAGCTTTCTTT
TRBV29-1	TRBJ1-5	-	-	CSVGGAYNQPQHF	TGCAGCGTGGGGGGGGCTTATAATCAGCCCCAGCATTTT
TRBV28	TRBJ2-7	-	few	CASSLSQPGRYEQYF	TGTGCCAGCAGTTTATCCCAACCGGGGAGATACGAGCAGTACTTC
TRBV7-6	TRBJ2-1	TRBD2	-	CASRSTSGTGGNEQFF	TGTGCCAGCAGGAGCACTAGCGGGACTGGGGGCAATGAGCAGTTCTTC
TRBV9	TRBJ2-1	TRBD2	-	CASSAGTSYYNEQFF	TGTGCCAGCAGCGCCGGGACTAGTTACTACAATGAGCAGTTCTTC
TRBV28	TRBJ1-1	-	-	CASSLGGRLNTEAFF	TGTGCCAGCAGTTTAGGCGGTAGGCTTAACACTGAAGCTTTCTTT
TRBV28	TRBJ2-2	TRBD2	-	CASSSGLAGSGELFF	TGTGCCAGCAGTTCGGGACTAGCGGGATCTGGGGAGCTGTTTTTT
TRBV9	TRBJ2-1	-	-	CASSGGQGLGTSFTYNEQFF	TGTGCCAGCAGCGGCGGACAGGGTTTGGGGACTAGCTTTACCTACAATGAGCAGTTCTTC
TRBV7-9	TRBJ1-4	TRBD1	many	CASSPKGTGEKLFF	TGTGCCAGCAGCCCGAAAGGGACAGGGGAAAAACTGTTTTTT
TRBV5-1	TRBJ2-3	-	-	CASSLTGEADTQYF	TGCGCCAGCAGCTTGACGGGGGAGGCAGATACGCAGTATTTT
TRBV5-3	TRBJ2-1	-	-	CARSPGTSETPFSYNEQFF	TGTGCCAGAAGCCCGGGGACTTCCGAAACCCCCTTCTCCTACAATGAGCAGTTCTTC
TRBV11-1	TRBJ2-2	TRBD1	-	CASSLTGGAVGELFF	TGTGCCAGCAGCTTAACAGGGGGCGCAGTCGGGGAGCTGTTTTTT
TRBV28	TRBJ2-5	TRBD2	-	CASQASGKETQYF	TGTGCCAGCCAGGCTAGCGGGAAAGAGACCCAGTACTTC
TRBV27	TRBJ1-1	TRBD1	-	CASRPWDRLMNTEAFF	TGTGCCAGCAGACCTTGGGACAGGCTCATGAACACTGAAGCTTTCTTT
TRBV7-3	TRBJ1-1	-	-	CASSYAGTTASEAFF	TGTGCCAGCAGCTACGCCGGGACAACAGCATCTGAAGCTTTCTTT
TRBV9	TRBJ2-3	-	-	CASSVVQGFTDTQYF	TGTGCCAGCAGCGTAGTTCAGGGGTTCACAGATACGCAGTATTTT
TRBV9	TRBJ1-5	-	-	CASSVAREGQPQHF	TGTGCCAGCAGCGTAGCCAGGGAAGGTCAGCCCCAGCATTTT
TRBV5-4	TRBJ1-3	-	-	CASSGPIGVYRNTIYF	TGTGCCAGCAGCGGTCCAATAGGGGTTTACAGAAACACCATATATTTT
TRBV5-4	TRBJ2-1	-	-	CASSLARAFNEQFF	TGTGCCAGCAGCTTGGCCAGGGCTTTCAATGAGCAGTTCTTC
TRBV7-9	TRBJ2-7	TRBD1	-	CASSPRDRSYEQYF	TGTGCCAGCAGCCCAAGGGACAGATCTTACGAGCAGTACTTC
TRBV27	TRBJ1-1	-	-	CASSFRDTTEAFF	TGTGCCAGCAGTTTCAGGGACACCACTGAAGCTTTCTTT